Listed below are T cell receptor beta chains from one sample, sequenced in a study of response to subunit inactivated influenza vaccine. TCRdb redid the calling of the RT-PCR reads with MiXCR, one entry per CDR3 protein. This table has a few hundred thousand distinct CDR3 sequences, around 13% appearing once. Sequenced material: PBMCs from blood, taken approximately 13 days after vaccination. The receptor set was obtained from a man aged 50 or older who received an inactivated influenza vaccine. CDR3s include the opening cysteine and the closing phenylalanine or tryptophan. The order of the fields is V gene, J gene, CDR3 length, clone size, CDR3 protein. Some rows mark clone size as missing; the rest say once, few, many or name a class of expanded clone.

TRBV28	TRBJ2-7	15	.	CASSLYRAPWGEQYF
TRBV5-6	TRBJ2-2	12	many	CASSLDLGELFF
TRBV5-6	TRBJ2-5	15	.	CASSLARVSQETQYF
TRBV7-7	TRBJ1-5	16	.	CASSLGTPSGNQPQHF
TRBV7-2	TRBJ2-5	14	few	CASSLDRGGQTQYF
TRBV7-6	TRBJ2-6	17	few	CASSLGGGSTGANVLTF
TRBV5-6	TRBJ2-5	14	few	CASSLETGQETQYF
TRBV15	TRBJ2-3	13	.	CATSRAGSDTQYF
TRBV6-5	TRBJ2-1	16	few	CASSYIAGASYNEQFF
TRBV25-1	TRBJ2-1	14	few	CASRTSGLNNEQFF
TRBV29-1	TRBJ1-1	12	few	CSVPRGTSEAFF
TRBV20-1	TRBJ2-3	14	.	CSAKGVAGTDTQYF
TRBV6-5	TRBJ1-1	14	.	CASSYQQGDTEAFF
TRBV7-2	TRBJ2-5	14	few	CASTDRGLTETQYF
TRBV3-1	TRBJ1-1	12	many	CASSPRGTEAFF
TRBV6-1	TRBJ1-2	17	.	CASSEMYNTLSVNGYTF
TRBV4-3	TRBJ2-2	15	many	CASSQEEGNTGELFF
TRBV28	TRBJ2-1	12	.	CASSLIKYEQFF
TRBV4-1	TRBJ2-4	15	.	CASSLAPLNRDIQYF
TRBV20-1	TRBJ1-5	14	few	CSAMTGNSNQPQHF
TRBV29-1	TRBJ2-1	14	.	CSVSKSGGLNEQFF
TRBV5-1	TRBJ2-1	14	.	CASSLQRGGNEQFF
TRBV7-8	TRBJ1-2	13	few	CASSLRNRAAPLF
TRBV12-3/TRBV12-4	TRBJ2-7	10	few	CASGGGEQYF